One sample yielded the 11 T cell receptor beta chains listed below, sequenced in a study of neoadjuvant nivolumab and ipilimumab in lung cancer. Clones were sequenced by immunoSEQ multiplex PCR, and TCRdb holds only the in-frame ones, with some missing. The sample lists around 13,000 clones, 55% to 70% occurring once. The sequencing used peripheral blood, collected after neoadjuvant nivolumab, alone or with ipilimumab, at or shortly before surgery. These receptors all stem from an adult with non-small cell lung cancer.

The chain couples TRBV11-2 to TRBJ1-2; weak D call: TRBD1 (5 bases). CDR1 and CDR2 (germline): SGHAT, FQNNGV. Trimming removed 5 bases from V and 0 bases from J, with 13 bases in between. The CDR3 runs to 15 residues. The CDR3 bases are TGTGCCAGCAGCCGACTGACAGTAGCTAACTATGGCTACACCTTC. The encoded protein is CASSRLTVANYGYTF.

This chain links TRBV29-1 with TRBJ2-5; 9 bases agree with TRBD2. V lost 4 bases to trimming and J lost 5 bases; unmatched junction nucleotides: 17. The germline V gene has CDR1 SQVTM and CDR2 ANQGSEA. There are 17 residues in the CDR3. The CDR3 DNA reads TGCAGCGTTGTGCGGGAGGGCCTCGAGGGGATGACGGAGACCCAGTACTTC. This encodes CSVVREGLEGMTETQYF.

This chain links TRBV7-8 with TRBJ1-5, with D uncertain. V lost 2 bases and J 0 bases, leaving 11 bases between the germline ends. Germline CDR1 is SGHVS and CDR2 is FQNEAQ. The CDR3 length is 16 residues. The CDR3 sequence: CASSLKRSLSNQPQHF. In nucleotides, the CDR3 is TGTGCCAGCAGCTTAAAACGGTCCCTTAGCAATCAGCCCCAGCATTTT.

This clone came up a few times. The chain carries TRBV6-6 and TRBJ2-7; D is ambiguous. V shed 5 bases and J shed 0 bases, with 14 bases lying between them. Germline V gives CDR1 MNHNY, CDR2 SVGAGI (reference sequence). The CDR3 contains 15 residues. CDR3 loop: CASSKARALSYEQYF. CDR3 nucleotides: TGTGCCAGCAGTAAGGCAAGGGCCCTCTCCTACGAGCAGTACTTC.

The rearrangement uses TRBV7-9 and TRBJ2-7; no clear D gene. In germline, CDR1 is SEHNR, CDR2 FQNEAQ (reference sequence). This CDR3 comprises 14 residues. V lost 1 base and J 3 bases, leaving 10 bases between the germline ends. In nucleotides, the CDR3 is TGTGCCAGCAGCTTAGTCGGAGCCCTCTACGAGCAGTACTTC. Its translation: CASSLVGALYEQYF.

The V and J genes are TRBV5-4 and TRBJ1-2; D gene uncertain. The CDR3 spans 11 residues. V was trimmed by 3 bases and J by 3 bases, leaving 3 bases between them. Germline CDR1 and CDR2: SGHNT and YYREEE (reference sequence). The CDR3 region has the DNA TGTGCCAGCAGCTGGGACTATGGCTACACCTTC. Translating gives CASSWDYGYTF.

V is TRBV9 and J is TRBJ2-6; tentatively, D is TRBD1 (6 bases). This CDR3 contains 17 residues. Germline CDR1 and CDR2: SGDLS and YYNGEE. V lost 3 bases to trimming and J lost 1 base, with 14 bases between them. The CDR3 loop is CASSEPIQGSGANVLTF. The CDR3 nucleotides read TGTGCCAGCAGCGAACCAATACAGGGTTCTGGGGCCAACGTCCTGACTTTC.

In the case of this clone: One junction end does not reproduce the germline sequence, and a read error may be involved. The chain has TRBV2 and TRBJ2-7; a weak D match, TRBD2 (6 bases). CDR3 size: 12 residues. Germline loops: CDR1 SNHLY, CDR2 FYNNEI. The DNA of the CDR3 is TGTGCCACCGCCTCCTTTTTCCGGGACTCGCTGTTC. This sequence encodes CATASFFRDSLF.

The chain links TRBV9 to TRBJ2-2, with D possibly being TRBD2 (5 bases). The CDR3 is 15 amino acids. Germline V gene data show CDR1 as SGDLS and CDR2 as YYNGEE. V lost 1 base to trimming and J lost 4 bases, with 11 bases between them. The CDR3: CASSVPAAGTGELFF. In nucleotides, the CDR3 is TGTGCCAGCAGCGTACCAGCGGCGGGCACCGGGGAGCTGTTTTTT.

The V gene is TRBV5-1, the J gene TRBJ2-3; D is possibly TRBD1 (5 bases). Trimming took 0 bases from V and 4 from J, leaving 6 bases between them. Germline V lookup: CDR1 SGHRS, CDR2 YFSETQ. The CDR3 consists of 13 residues. The CDR3, as DNA: TGCGCCAGCAGCTTGGCAGGGCCAGATACGCAGTATTTT. It is translated as CASSLAGPDTQYF.

In its sample, this clone was seen once. The CDR3: CASSHSGSGSQEQYF. The CDR3 coding sequence is TGCGCCAGCAGCCACAGTGGTAGCGGGAGCCAAGAGCAGTACTTC. This rearrangement joins TRBV5-1 to TRBJ2-7; 9 nucleotides match TRBD2. V shed 4 bases, J shed 7 bases, and the junction held 12 bases outside the gene matches. The CDR3 totals 15 residues. Germline CDR1 SGHRS, CDR2 YFSETQ.